This TCR beta chain stems from a study of beta chain features in type 1 diabetes. This clone was detected only a few times. Its matching antigen is unknown. Per donor, one heparinised blood draw averaged roughly 110 mL. With 0 bases removed from V and 0 bases from J, the gap between germline ends came to 9 bases. Germline V gives CDR1 LGHNA, CDR2 YSLEER. CDR3 length: 17 residues. Isolated RNA was reverse transcribed in full, so expressed TCRB transcripts were sequenced. The average output of naive, central memory and regulatory T cell samples was millions of reads. Sequenced by immunoSEQ multiplex PCR; TCRdb stores in-frame clones only, minus some. The data contain 100,000 to 150,000 clones, around a sixth of them seen just once; the ten biggest clones take up 2.6%. Study-wide results and limits: TCRB CDR3s from Type 1 diabetes patients were moderately but significantly shorter in all four CD4+ subsets. Reduced insertions and increased deletions marked VDJ junctions in type 1 diabetes patients.

The source material was central memory CD4+ T cells from blood. This TCR was recovered from a man in his late teens or twenties with type 1 diabetes. J is TRBJ2-6 and V is TRBV4-3; D remains ambiguous. CDR3 amino acids: CASSQETDSSGANVLTF. As DNA, the CDR3 is TGCGCCAGCAGCCAAGAGACGGATAGCTCTGGGGCCAACGTCCTGACTTTC.